A single sample gave rise to the 5 T cell receptor beta chains below, sequenced in a study of T cell responses to AZD1222 COVID-19 vaccine. TCRdb keeps only in-frame clones here, not all; method: immunoSEQ multiplex PCR. The table shows around 270,000 clones, with approximately 94% occurring only once. The sequencing here drew on peripheral blood, taken 28 days after the second AZD1222 dose. These receptors came from an adult who received the AZD1222 COVID-19 vaccine.

The rearrangement uses TRBV7-9 and TRBJ2-1; D might be TRBD1 (6 bases). The CDR3 sequence is 12 residues long. The V end lost 5 bases, the J end lost 9 bases, and 11 bases lay between the germline ends. Germline loops: CDR1 SEHNR, CDR2 FQNEAQ (reference sequence). The CDR3: CASSRDRPEQFF. The CDR3 region has the DNA TGTGCCAGCAGCCGTGACAGGCCTGAGCAGTTCTTC. The variable domain in full, with the rest retrieved from reference TRBV7-9 and TRBJ2-1, is DTGVSQNPRHKITKRGQNVTFRCDPISEHNRLYWYRQTLGQGPEFLTYFQNEAQLEKSRLLSDRFSAERPKGSFSTLEIQRTEQGDSAMYLCASSRDRPEQFFGPGTRLTVL.

The rearrangement uses TRBV2 and TRBJ1-3; 9 bases match TRBD1. V lost 6 bases and J lost 2; bases outside the gene matches: 8. The CDR3 consists of 16 residues. Germline CDR1 and CDR2: SNHLY and FYNNEI. The CDR3 DNA reads TGTGCCAGCAGGGGACAGGGCATCTTCGCTGGAAACACCATATATTTT. This codes for CASRGQGIFAGNTIYF.

This sequence joins TRBV21-1 and TRBJ2-3. TRBV21-1 is listed as a pseudogene. The CDR3 sequence is 18 residues long. CDR3 sequence (DNA): TGTGCCAGCAGCCCTGGAGGGGGTAACGCCACAGACACAGATACGCAGTATTTT. Protein: CASSPGGGNATDTDTQYF.

The rearrangement links TRBV3-1 (or the pseudogene TRBV3-2) to TRBJ1-4; possibly TRBD1 for D (6 bases). The CDR3 loop spans 14 amino acids. Germline-derived CDR1 and CDR2 are LGHDT and YNNKEL (reference sequence). V lost 4 bases and J lost 8, with 14 bases in between. CDR3 nucleotides: TGTGCCAGCAGCCGCTGGGACATCAAGGAAAAACTGTTTTTT. Amino acids: CASSRWDIKEKLFF.

The chain carries TRBV7-3 and TRBJ2-1; D is unresolved. V lost 2 bases to trimming and J lost 1 base, with 18 bases between them. The CDR3 extends over 18 amino acids. Germline values: CDR1 SGHTA, CDR2 FQGTGA. This chain's CDR3 is CASSLRAMLRKSYNEQFF. In DNA, the CDR3 is TGTGCCAGCAGCTTACGGGCTATGCTAAGAAAATCCTACAATGAGCAGTTCTTC.